This T cell receptor beta chain emerged from a study of cytomegalovirus exposure and HLA in healthy donors. Findings of the study overall: Later analysis associated a missense DCLRE1C variant with TCR beta V- and J-gene trimming. Using a false discovery rate of 0.05, a later analysis showed that some 16,000 TCR beta sequences were associated with HLA alleles.

The count of this clone is one. The target antigen is unknown. With 60 Vbeta and 13 Jbeta primers, the PCR was carried out. This table comes from immunoSEQ multiplex PCR, and its TCRdb copy is limited to in-frame clones, with some not included. In the table there are roughly 100,000 clones, 55% to 80% of which are singletons. The CDR3 consists of 12 residues. Per the germline V gene, CDR1 is SGHTS and CDR2 is YDEGEE. J lost 6 bases, V lost 4 bases, and 4 bases had no gene match. The sequencing sample was made of PBMCs. This sequence originates from a man aged 35 to 55 in good health and CMV-seronegative. This sequence joins TRBV5-8 and TRBJ2-7; 7 nucleotides line up with TRBD1. CDR3 region: CASSAYRGEQYF. The CDR3, as DNA: TGTGCCAGCAGCGCCTACAGGGGCGAGCAGTACTTC.